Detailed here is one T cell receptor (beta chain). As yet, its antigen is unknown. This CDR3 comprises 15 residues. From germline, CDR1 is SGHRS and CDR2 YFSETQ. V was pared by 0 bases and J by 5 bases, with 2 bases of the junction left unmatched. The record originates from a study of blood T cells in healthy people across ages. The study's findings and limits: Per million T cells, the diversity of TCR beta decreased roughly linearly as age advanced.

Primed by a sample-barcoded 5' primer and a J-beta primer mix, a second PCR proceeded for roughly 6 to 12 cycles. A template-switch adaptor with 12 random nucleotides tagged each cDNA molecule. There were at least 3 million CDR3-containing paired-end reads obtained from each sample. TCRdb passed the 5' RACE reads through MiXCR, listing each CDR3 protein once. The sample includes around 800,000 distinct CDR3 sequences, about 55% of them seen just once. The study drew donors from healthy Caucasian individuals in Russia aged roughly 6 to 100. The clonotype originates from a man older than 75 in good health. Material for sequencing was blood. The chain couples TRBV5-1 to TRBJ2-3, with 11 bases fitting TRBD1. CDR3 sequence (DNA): TGCGCCAGCAGCTTGGAGGGGACAGGGGGAGATACGCAGTATTTT. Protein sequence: CASSLEGTGGDTQYF.